Presented here are 8 T cell receptor beta chains from one specimen sequenced in a study of CD8 T cells in ankylosing spondylitis (dated by TCRdb to about 2017). The protocol used for the library was 5' RACE. This sample was sequenced with an Illumina HiSeq 2500. TCRdb trimmed the raw reads at Q25, called clones with MiXCR and kept productive beta chains. Records with the same CDR3 protein are collapsed into one entry carrying the most frequent genes and DNA. This sample holds about 150,000 distinct CDR3 sequences; around 42% were observed only once. Together, the top ten hold nearly 15% of the sample. The sample taken for sequencing was synovial fluid, either unsorted or a sorted T cell fraction (not recorded which). These receptors were collected from a male donor with ankylosing spondylitis.

This chain uses TRBV20-1 with TRBJ1-1; 7 positions match TRBD1. V lost 5 bases to trimming and J lost 4 bases; unmatched junction nucleotides: 13. The CDR3 runs 15 residues. The germline V gene has CDR1 DFQATT and CDR2 SNEGSKA (reference sequence). In DNA, the CDR3 is TGCAGTGCTCCGCAGGGGGGGGAAGTCGGCACTGAAGCTTTCTTT. Translating it yields CSAPQGGEVGTEAFF.

The chain links TRBV5-1 to TRBJ1-1; D remains ambiguous. V lost 2 bases and J lost 2, with 10 bases in between. The CDR3 covers 14 residues. Germline V gene lookup returns CDR1 SGHRS and CDR2 YFSETQ. CDR3 sequence (DNA): TGCGCCAGCAGCTTTTTAGCACCAAACACTGAAGCTTTCTTT. Residues: CASSFLAPNTEAFF.

The CDR3 bases are TGTGCCAGCAGTTTAGGCCTAGGCTATGGCTACACCTTC. Encoded protein: CASSLGLGYGYTF. This chain connects TRBV12-3 or TRBV12-4 to TRBJ1-2; no firm D call. This CDR3 region has 13 residues. Trimming shortened V by 1 base and J by 4 bases, and 7 bases separated the two germline ends.

This chain uses TRBV12-3 or TRBV12-4 with TRBJ2-7; TRBD1 agrees at 7 bases. CDR3 length equals 13 residues. Unmatched junction bases numbered 3, after V lost 5 bases and J lost 2 bases. The CDR3 protein is CASSPQGAYEQYF. CDR3 nucleotide sequence: TGTGCCAGCAGTCCCCAGGGGGCCTACGAGCAGTACTTC.

The chain combines TRBV3-1 with TRBJ1-1, with 7 bases lining up with TRBD1. CDR1 is LGHDT and CDR2 is YNNKEL in the germline V gene (reference sequence). V shed 2 bases, J shed 6 bases, and the junction held 12 bases outside the gene matches. The CDR3 has 16 amino acids. The CDR3, as DNA: TGTGCCAGCAGCCAATTCCCCCCGACAGGGACCCCTGAAGCTTTCTTT. It yields the protein CASSQFPPTGTPEAFF.

V and J are TRBV28 and TRBJ2-7; D call uncertain. Trimming removed 7 bases at V and 3 bases at J, with 10 bases between. Looked up from germline, CDR1 is MDHEN and CDR2 is SYDVKM. This CDR3 region has 12 residues. DNA of the CDR3: TGTGCCAGCACGAAGTCTCTCTACGAGCAGTACTTC. Residues: CASTKSLYEQYF.

The chain has TRBV3-1 and TRBJ1-2; D is perhaps TRBD1 (6 bases). Per germline, CDR1 LGHDT and CDR2 YNNKEL (reference sequence). V shed 0 bases and J shed 5 bases, with 16 bases lying between them. This CDR3 region has 16 residues. CDR3 region: CASSQDRWGLGYGYTF. In DNA, the CDR3 is TGTGCCAGCAGCCAAGATCGATGGGGGCTGGGGTATGGCTACACCTTC. The full variable domain, completed using reference TRBV3-1 and TRBJ1-2, is DTAVSQTPKYLVTQMGNDKSIKCEQNLGHDTMYWYKQDSKKFLKIMFSYNNKELIINETVPNRFSPKSPDKAHLNLHINSLELGDSAVYFCASSQDRWGLGYGYTFGSGTRLTVV.

A few counts support this clonotype. CDR3 DNA: TGTGCCAGCAGTTTACTAGCGGGATATAACACCGGGGAGCTGTTTTTT. Translating gives CASSLLAGYNTGELFF. The gene calls are TRBV7-9 and TRBJ2-2, with 10 positions matching TRBD2. CDR3 length: 16 amino acids. Germline-derived CDR1 and CDR2 are SEHNR and FQNEAQ (reference sequence). V shed 6 bases, J shed 2 bases, and the junction held 6 bases outside the gene matches.